The sequence of this TCR beta chain was determined in a study of T-cell memory formation after mild COVID-19. For the study at large: TCR clusters were mostly confined to one donor each.

In TCRdb, the 5' RACE reads were re-called with MiXCR into one record per CDR3 protein. The table shows hundreds of thousands of distinct CDR3 sequences, with about 18% occurring only once. This clonotype occurred a few times. Its matching antigen is unknown. Study results and limitations: A second wave expanding day 15 to 37 was CD4+-biased; contracting clones were balanced. In second-wave clones peaking day 37, SARS-CoV-2 specificity remained unconfirmed. The pre-infection memory compartment contained some responding clones, suggesting cross-reactive memory joined.

V lost 7 bases and J 7 bases, leaving 14 bases between the germline ends. CDR1 and CDR2 (germline): MNHEY, SVGEGT. This CDR3 contains 13 residues. This receptor was taken from an adult woman who had mild COVID-19 (a few samples of this study predate the infection). Cell type and time point are not known. The sequencing sample was made of PBMCs or a T cell subset sorted from them (not recorded which). The chain is built from TRBV6-2 or TRBV6-3 and TRBJ1-5; D unclear. This CDR3 reads CASTKGGYQPQHF. The CDR3 bases are TGTGCCAGCACCAAGGGAGGGTACCAGCCCCAGCATTTT.